The clone carrying this TCR beta chain was counted once. What it recognizes is unknown. Profiled with immunoSEQ multiplex PCR; TCRdb holds only in-frame clones, not every one. The data hold about 42,000 clones, with roughly four fifths observed a single time. The sample comes from a study of memory B cells and T cells in multiple sclerosis. CFSE-dim autoproliferating and CFSE-high non-proliferating T cells from unstimulated culture were sequenced separately. About 50 million CFSE-labeled PBMCs were cultured less than 8 days unstimulated, then replicate wells were pooled. The CDR3 is 13 amino acids. Germline V CDR1 and CDR2: SNHLY, FYNNEI. J gave up 7 bases and V 4 bases, and 3 bases lay outside the gene matches.

The clonotype originates from a human donor with multiple sclerosis. Sequenced sample: PBMCs from blood kept in culture. The chain is built from TRBV2 and TRBJ2-7, with TRBD1 matching 11 bases. The CDR3 sequence: CASSGGTGGEQYF. CDR3 nucleotide sequence: TGTGCCAGCAGTGGGGGGACAGGGGGAGAGCAGTACTTC.